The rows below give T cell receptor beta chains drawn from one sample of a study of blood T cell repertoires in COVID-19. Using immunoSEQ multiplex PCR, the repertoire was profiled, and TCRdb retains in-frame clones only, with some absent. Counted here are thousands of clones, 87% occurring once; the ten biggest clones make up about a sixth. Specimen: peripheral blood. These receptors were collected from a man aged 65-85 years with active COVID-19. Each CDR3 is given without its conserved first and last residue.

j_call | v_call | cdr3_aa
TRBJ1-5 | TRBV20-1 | SASLGVAQPQH
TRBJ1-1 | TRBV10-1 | ASSVRGRSTEAF
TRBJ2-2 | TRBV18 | ASSRPGQGATGELF
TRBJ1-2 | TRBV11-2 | ASSLEPSSNYGYT
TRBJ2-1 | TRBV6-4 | ASSDSNRGFSSYNEQF
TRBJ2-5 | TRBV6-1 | ASSEALAGQETQY
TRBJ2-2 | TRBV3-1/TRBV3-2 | ASSKTGGRSGELF
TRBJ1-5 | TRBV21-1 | ASSTGTLSNQPQH
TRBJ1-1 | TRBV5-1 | ASSSQGPGQGASEAF
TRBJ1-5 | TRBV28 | ASSLIDNNSNQPQH
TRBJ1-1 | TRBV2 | ASSEAPGTLNTEAF
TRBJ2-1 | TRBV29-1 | SVGQGTIYNEQF
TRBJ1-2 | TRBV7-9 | ASSSDRDRKRYT
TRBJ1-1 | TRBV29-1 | SVFFYRVGTEAF
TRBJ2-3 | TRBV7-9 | ASSSTGVGTDTQY
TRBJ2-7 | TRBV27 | ASSLTTMDRAGQY
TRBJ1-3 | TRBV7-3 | ASSHRGFSGNTIY
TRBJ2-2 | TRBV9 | ASRGGTGLYAGELF